Listed below are T cell receptor beta chains from one sample, sequenced in a study of blood T cells in healthy people across ages. TCRdb re-called the 5' RACE reads through MiXCR, storing one row per CDR3 protein. The repertoire holds more than 800,000 distinct CDR3 sequences, 35% to 50% seen once, with approximately 20% in the top ten. The specimen was blood. These receptors were obtained from a woman aged 55-70 years in good health. Both conserved end residues are part of each CDR3. A D gene is named only where the DNA matches it firmly. Some rows mark clone size as missing; the rest say once, few, many or name a class of expanded clone.

v_gene: TRBV20-1; abundance: .; d_gene: .; j_gene: TRBJ2-7; CDR3nt: TGCAGTGCTAGAGACTTCAGGAGCGGATACGAGCAGTACTTC; CDR3aa: CSARDFRSGYEQYF
v_gene: TRBV28; abundance: .; d_gene: .; j_gene: TRBJ2-7; CDR3nt: TGTGCCAGCAGCCCCACAGGGATCGGTGGCGAGCAGTACTTC; CDR3aa: CASSPTGIGGEQYF
v_gene: TRBV27; abundance: .; d_gene: TRBD1; j_gene: TRBJ1-5; CDR3nt: TGTGCCAGCAGTCGGTTCGGGGACAGGGCGAATCAGCCCCAGCATTTT; CDR3aa: CASSRFGDRANQPQHF
v_gene: TRBV28; abundance: few; d_gene: .; j_gene: TRBJ2-3; CDR3nt: TGTGCCAGCAGTTCCATAGCGGCACCTAGCACAGATACGCAGTATTTT; CDR3aa: CASSSIAAPSTDTQYF
v_gene: TRBV25-1; abundance: .; d_gene: TRBD1; j_gene: TRBJ2-7; CDR3nt: TGTGCCAGCAGTGAGCCGGGACAGCGGACCCACGAGCAGTACTTC; CDR3aa: CASSEPGQRTHEQYF
v_gene: TRBV14; abundance: few; d_gene: .; j_gene: TRBJ2-7; CDR3nt: TGTGCCAGCAGCCAAGACCCGGGGACCCGCTACGAGCAGTACTTC; CDR3aa: CASSQDPGTRYEQYF
v_gene: TRBV6-9; abundance: few; d_gene: TRBD1; j_gene: TRBJ2-7; CDR3nt: TGTGCCAGCAGTTATTTCCGGGACAGGTCTACCGACGAGCAGTACTTC; CDR3aa: CASSYFRDRSTDEQYF
v_gene: TRBV27; abundance: few; d_gene: .; j_gene: TRBJ2-1; CDR3nt: TGTGCCAGCAGTTCAGGCCTGGGGCGGCTGGCCAATGAGCAGTTCTTC; CDR3aa: CASSSGLGRLANEQFF
v_gene: TRBV7-8; abundance: .; d_gene: .; j_gene: TRBJ1-5; CDR3nt: TGTGCCAGCAGCTTAAGGCCGGACGGCATCCGGCAGCCCCAGCATTTT; CDR3aa: CASSLRPDGIRQPQHF
v_gene: TRBV5-1; abundance: few; d_gene: TRBD2; j_gene: TRBJ2-1; CDR3nt: TGCGCCAGCAGTTATACTCCGGGCGCTAGCGGCTACAATGAGCAGTTCTTC; CDR3aa: CASSYTPGASGYNEQFF
v_gene: TRBV30; abundance: .; d_gene: TRBD1; j_gene: TRBJ2-3; CDR3nt: TGTGCCTGGAGTGGGACAGGGTTGTCAGATACGCAGTATTTT; CDR3aa: CAWSGTGLSDTQYF